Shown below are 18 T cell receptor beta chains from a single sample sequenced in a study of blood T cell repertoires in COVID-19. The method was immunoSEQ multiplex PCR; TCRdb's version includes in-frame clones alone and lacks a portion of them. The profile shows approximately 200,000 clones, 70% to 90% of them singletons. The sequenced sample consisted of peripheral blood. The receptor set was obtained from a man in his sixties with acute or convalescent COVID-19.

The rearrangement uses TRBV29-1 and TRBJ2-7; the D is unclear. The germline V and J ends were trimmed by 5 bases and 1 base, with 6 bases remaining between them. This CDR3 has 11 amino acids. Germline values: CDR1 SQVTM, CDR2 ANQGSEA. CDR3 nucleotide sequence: TGCAGCGTTTCGGAGTCCTACGAGCAGTACTTC. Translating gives CSVSESYEQYF.

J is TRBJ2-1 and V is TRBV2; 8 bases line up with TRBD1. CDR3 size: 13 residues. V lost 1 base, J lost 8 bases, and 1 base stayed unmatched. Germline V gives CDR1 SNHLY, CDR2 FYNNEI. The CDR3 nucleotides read TGTGCCAGCAGTGAAGTACAGGGGGATGAGCAGTTCTTC. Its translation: CASSEVQGDEQFF.

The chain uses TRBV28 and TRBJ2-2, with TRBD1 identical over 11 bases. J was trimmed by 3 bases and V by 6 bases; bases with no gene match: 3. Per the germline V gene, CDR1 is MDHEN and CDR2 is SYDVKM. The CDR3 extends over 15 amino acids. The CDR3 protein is CASRGQGGYTGELFF. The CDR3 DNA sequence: TGTGCCAGCAGGGGACAGGGGGGATACACCGGGGAGCTGTTTTTT. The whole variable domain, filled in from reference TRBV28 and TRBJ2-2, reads DVKVTQSSRYLVKRTGEKVFLECVQDMDHENMFWYRQDPGLGLRLIYFSYDVKMKEKGDIPEGYSVSREKKERFSLILESASTNQTSMYLCASRGQGGYTGELFFGEGSRLTVL.

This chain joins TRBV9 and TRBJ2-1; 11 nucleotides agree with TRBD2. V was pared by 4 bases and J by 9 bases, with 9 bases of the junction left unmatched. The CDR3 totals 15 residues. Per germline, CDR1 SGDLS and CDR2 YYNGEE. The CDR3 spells CASSLIAGGNGEQFF. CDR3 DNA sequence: TGTGCCAGCAGCCTTATAGCGGGAGGGAACGGTGAGCAGTTCTTC.

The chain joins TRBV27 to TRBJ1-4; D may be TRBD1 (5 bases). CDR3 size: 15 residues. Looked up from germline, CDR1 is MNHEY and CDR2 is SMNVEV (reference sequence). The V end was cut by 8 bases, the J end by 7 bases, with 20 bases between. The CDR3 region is CASALGLGQGEKLFF. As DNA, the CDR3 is TGTGCCAGCGCTCTGGGCTTAGGGCAGGGTGAAAAACTGTTTTTT.

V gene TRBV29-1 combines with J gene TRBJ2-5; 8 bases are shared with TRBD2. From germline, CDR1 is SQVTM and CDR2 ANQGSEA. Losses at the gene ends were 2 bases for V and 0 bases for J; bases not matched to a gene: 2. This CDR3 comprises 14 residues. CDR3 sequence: CSVELAGYQETQYF. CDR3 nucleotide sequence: TGCAGCGTTGAATTAGCGGGGTACCAAGAGACCCAGTACTTC.

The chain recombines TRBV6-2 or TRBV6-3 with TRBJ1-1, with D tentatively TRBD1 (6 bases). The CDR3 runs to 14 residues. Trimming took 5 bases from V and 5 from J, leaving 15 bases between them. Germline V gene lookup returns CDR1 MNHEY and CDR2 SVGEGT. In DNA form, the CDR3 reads TGTGCCAGCAGTACTACAGGGCGGGGGACTGAAGCTTTCTTT. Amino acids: CASSTTGRGTEAFF.

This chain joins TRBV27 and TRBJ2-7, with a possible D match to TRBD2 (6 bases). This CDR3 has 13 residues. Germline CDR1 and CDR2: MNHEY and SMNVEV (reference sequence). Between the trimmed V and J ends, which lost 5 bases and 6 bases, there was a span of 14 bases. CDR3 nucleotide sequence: TGTGCCAGCAGTACCATCCGGGGAGGCGAGCAGTACTTC. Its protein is CASSTIRGGEQYF.

As DNA, the CDR3 is TGTGCCAGCAGCTTGGCCACCTACGAGCAGTACTTC. Residues: CASSLATYEQYF. The rearrangement links TRBV7-9 to TRBJ2-7; no firm D call. The CDR3 runs to 12 residues. Trimming removed 3 bases from V and 2 bases from J, with 5 bases in between. Germline V gives CDR1 SEHNR, CDR2 FQNEAQ (reference sequence).

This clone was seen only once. The CDR3 loop is CASSIVGVTNEQFF. In nucleotides, the CDR3 is TGTGCCAGTAGTATTGTGGGAGTGACGAATGAGCAGTTCTTC. The chain has TRBV19 and TRBJ2-1, with D perhaps TRBD2 (5 bases). Deletions cut 3 bases from V and 7 bases from J, with 13 bases between. There are 14 residues in the CDR3. Germline V CDR1 and CDR2: LNHDA, SQIVND (reference sequence).

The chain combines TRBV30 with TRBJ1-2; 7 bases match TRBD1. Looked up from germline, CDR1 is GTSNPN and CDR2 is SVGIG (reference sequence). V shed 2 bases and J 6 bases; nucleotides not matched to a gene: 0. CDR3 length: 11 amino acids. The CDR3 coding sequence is TGTGCCTGGAGTCAGGGGGATGGCTACACCTTC. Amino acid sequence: CAWSQGDGYTF.

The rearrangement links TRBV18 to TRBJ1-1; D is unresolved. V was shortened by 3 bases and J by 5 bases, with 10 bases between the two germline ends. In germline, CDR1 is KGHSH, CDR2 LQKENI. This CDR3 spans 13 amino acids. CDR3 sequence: CASSPGSGTEAFF. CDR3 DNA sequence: TGTGCCAGCTCACCGGGGAGTGGGACTGAAGCTTTCTTT.

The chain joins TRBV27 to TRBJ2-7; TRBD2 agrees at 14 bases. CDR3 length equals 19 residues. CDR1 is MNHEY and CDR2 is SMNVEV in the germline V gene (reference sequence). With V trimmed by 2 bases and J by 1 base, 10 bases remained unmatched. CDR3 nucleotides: TGTGCCAGCAGTTTACCCCGTCCCGGGACTAGCGGGAGATCCTACGAGCAGTACTTC. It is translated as CASSLPRPGTSGRSYEQYF.

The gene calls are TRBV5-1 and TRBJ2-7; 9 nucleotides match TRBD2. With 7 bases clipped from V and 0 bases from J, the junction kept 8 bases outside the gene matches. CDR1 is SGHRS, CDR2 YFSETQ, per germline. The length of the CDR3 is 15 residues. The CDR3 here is CASHVTSGSSYEQYF. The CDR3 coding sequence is TGCGCCAGCCACGTAACTAGCGGGTCCTCCTACGAGCAGTACTTC.

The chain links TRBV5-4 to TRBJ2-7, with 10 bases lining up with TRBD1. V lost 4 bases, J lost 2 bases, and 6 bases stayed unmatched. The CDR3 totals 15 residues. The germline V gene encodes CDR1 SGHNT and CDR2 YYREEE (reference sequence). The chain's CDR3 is CASSDRDRGTYEQYF. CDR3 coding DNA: TGTGCCAGCAGCGACCGGGACAGGGGAACCTACGAGCAGTACTTC.

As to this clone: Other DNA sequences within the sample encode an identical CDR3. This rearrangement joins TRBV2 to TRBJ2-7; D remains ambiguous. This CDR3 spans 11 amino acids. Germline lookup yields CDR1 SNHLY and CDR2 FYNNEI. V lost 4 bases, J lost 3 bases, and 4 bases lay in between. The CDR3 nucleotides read TGTGCCAGCAGTGCGGGCTACGAGCAGTACTTC. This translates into CASSAGYEQYF.

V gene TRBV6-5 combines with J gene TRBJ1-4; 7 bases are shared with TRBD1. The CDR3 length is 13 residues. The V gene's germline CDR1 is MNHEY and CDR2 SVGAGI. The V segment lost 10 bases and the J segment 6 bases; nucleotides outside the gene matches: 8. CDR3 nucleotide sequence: TGTGCCACGGACCGACAGGGCCATGAAAAACTGTTTTTT. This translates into CATDRQGHEKLFF.

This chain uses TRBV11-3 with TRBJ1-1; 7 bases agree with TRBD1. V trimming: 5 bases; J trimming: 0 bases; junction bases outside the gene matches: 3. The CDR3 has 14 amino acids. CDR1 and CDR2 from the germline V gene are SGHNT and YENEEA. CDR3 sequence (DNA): TGTGCCAGCAGCGTCACAGGGGTGAACACTGAAGCTTTCTTT. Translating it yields CASSVTGVNTEAFF.